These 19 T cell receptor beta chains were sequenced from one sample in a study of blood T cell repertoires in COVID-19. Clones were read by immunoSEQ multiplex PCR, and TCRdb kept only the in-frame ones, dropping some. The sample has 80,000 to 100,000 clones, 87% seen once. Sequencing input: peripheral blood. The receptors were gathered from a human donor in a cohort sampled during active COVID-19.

The CDR3 here is CASSLQGPGTDTQYF. In DNA, the CDR3 is TGCGCCAGCAGCTTACAGGGGCCCGGCACAGATACGCAGTATTTT. V is TRBV5-1 and J is TRBJ2-3; 7 bases align to TRBD1. J lost 1 base, V lost 2 bases, and 4 bases had no gene match. This CDR3 has 15 residues. Germline CDR1 is SGHRS and CDR2 is YFSETQ.

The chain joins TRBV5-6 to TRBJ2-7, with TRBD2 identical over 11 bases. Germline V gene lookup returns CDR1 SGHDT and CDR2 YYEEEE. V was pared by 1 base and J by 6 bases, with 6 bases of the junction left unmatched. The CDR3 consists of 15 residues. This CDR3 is CASSLSLAGDSEQYF. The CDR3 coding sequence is TGTGCCAGCAGCTTGTCACTAGCGGGAGACAGCGAGCAGTACTTC.

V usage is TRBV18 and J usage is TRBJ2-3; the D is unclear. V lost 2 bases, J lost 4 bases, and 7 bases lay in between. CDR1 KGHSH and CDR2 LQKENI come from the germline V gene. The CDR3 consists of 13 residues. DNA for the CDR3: TGTGCCAGCTCACCAAATAGTGCAGATACGCAGTATTTT. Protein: CASSPNSADTQYF. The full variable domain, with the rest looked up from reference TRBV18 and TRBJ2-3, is NAGVMQNPRHLVRRRGQEARLRCSPMKGHSHVYWYRQLPEEGLKFMVYLQKENIIDESGMPKERFSAEFPKEGPSILRIQQVVRGDSAAYFCASSPNSADTQYFGPGTRLTVL.

The CDR3 DNA follows: TGTGCCAGCAGTTCCTATAATGAGGGGGCTACTGAAGCTTTCTTT. It encodes CASSSYNEGATEAFF. The rearrangement joins TRBV6-5 to TRBJ1-1; TRBD1 matches at 7 bases. The germline gives CDR1 MNHEY, CDR2 SVGAGI. The CDR3 has 15 residues. The V gene end was trimmed by 4 bases and the J gene end by 5 bases; junction bases not matched to a gene: 10.

CDR3 in amino acids: CASSPGQLYEQYF. The CDR3, as DNA: TGTGCCAGCAGCCCGGGACAGCTCTACGAGCAGTACTTC. The J gene is TRBJ2-7, the V gene TRBV6-6; 7 bases agree with TRBD1. Germline CDR1 reads MNHNY; CDR2 reads SVGAGI (reference sequence). V was pared by 6 bases and J by 3 bases, with 5 bases of the junction left unmatched. This CDR3 is built from 13 residues.

CDR3 coding DNA: TGTGCCAGCAGCAAAACCCCCGGGACAGAAGCCAAAAACATTCAGTACTTC. This gives the protein CASSKTPGTEAKNIQYF. The V call is TRBV21-1, the J call TRBJ2-4; TRBD1 is the table's D call, not checked against the DNA. TRBV21-1 is classified as a pseudogene. CDR3 size: 17 residues.

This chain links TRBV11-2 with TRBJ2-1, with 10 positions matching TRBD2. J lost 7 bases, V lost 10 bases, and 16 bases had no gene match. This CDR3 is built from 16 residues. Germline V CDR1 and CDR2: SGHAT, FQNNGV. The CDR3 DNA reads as TGTGCCACCAGTGGGAGGCCGGGACTAGCGATGAATGAGCAGTTCTTC. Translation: CATSGRPGLAMNEQFF.

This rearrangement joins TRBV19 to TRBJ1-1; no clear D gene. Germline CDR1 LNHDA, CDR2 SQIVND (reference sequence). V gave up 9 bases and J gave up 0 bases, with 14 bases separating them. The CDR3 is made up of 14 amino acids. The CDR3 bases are TGTGCCAGCTTCTCAGGTTCCATGAACACTGAAGCTTTCTTT. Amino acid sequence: CASFSGSMNTEAFF. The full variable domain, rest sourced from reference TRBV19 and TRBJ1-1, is DGGITQSPKYLFRKEGQNVTLSCEQNLNHDAMYWYRQDPGQGLRLIYYSQIVNDFQKGDIAEGYSVSREKKESFPLTVTSAQKNPTAFYLCASFSGSMNTEAFFGQGTRLTVV.

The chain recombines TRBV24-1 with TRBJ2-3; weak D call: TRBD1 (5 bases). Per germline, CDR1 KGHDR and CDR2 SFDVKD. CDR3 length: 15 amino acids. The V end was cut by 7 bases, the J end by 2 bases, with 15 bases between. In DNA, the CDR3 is TGTGCCACCAGCCAGGGTGGAAGTTCCACAGATACGCAGTATTTT. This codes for CATSQGGSSTDTQYF.

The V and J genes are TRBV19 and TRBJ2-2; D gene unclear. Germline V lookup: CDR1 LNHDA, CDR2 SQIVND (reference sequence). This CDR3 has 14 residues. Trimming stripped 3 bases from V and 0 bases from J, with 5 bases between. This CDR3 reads CASSISANTGELFF. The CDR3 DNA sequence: TGTGCCAGTAGTATTTCAGCGAACACCGGGGAGCTGTTTTTT.

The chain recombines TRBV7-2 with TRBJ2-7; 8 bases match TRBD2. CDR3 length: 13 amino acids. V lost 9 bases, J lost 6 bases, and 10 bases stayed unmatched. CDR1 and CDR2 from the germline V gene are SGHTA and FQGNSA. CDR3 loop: CASGGSGGVEQYF. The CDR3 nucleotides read TGTGCCAGTGGAGGCAGCGGGGGAGTCGAGCAGTACTTC.

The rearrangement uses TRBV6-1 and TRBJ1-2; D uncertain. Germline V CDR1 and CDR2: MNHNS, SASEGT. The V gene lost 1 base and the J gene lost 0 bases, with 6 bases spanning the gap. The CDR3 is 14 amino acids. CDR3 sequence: CASSEGAANYGYTF. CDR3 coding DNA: TGTGCCAGCAGTGAAGGGGCCGCTAACTATGGCTACACCTTC.

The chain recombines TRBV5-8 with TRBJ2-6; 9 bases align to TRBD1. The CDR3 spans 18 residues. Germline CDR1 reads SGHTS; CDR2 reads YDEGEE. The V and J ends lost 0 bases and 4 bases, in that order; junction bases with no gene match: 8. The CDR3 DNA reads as TGTGCCAGCAGCTTGGCCCTAACAGGGGGCGCGGGGGCCAACGTCCTGACTTTC. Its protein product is CASSLALTGGAGANVLTF.

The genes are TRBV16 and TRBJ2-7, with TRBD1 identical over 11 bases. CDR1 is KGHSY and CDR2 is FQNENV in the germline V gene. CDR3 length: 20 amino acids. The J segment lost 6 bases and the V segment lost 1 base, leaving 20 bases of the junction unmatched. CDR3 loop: CASSQFRTGGAGSVGGEQYF. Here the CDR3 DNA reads TGTGCCAGCAGCCAATTTCGGACAGGGGGCGCCGGTTCTGTGGGCGGCGAGCAGTACTTC.

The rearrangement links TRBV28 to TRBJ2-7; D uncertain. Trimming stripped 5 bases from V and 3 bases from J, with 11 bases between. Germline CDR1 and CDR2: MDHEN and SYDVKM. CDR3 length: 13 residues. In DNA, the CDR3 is TGTGCCAGCAGTCTGCCTCAGTTCTACGAGCAGTACTTC. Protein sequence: CASSLPQFYEQYF.

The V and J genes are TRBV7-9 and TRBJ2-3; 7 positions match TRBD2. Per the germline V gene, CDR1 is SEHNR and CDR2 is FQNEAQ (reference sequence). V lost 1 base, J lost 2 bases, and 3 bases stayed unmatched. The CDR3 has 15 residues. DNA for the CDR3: TGTGCCAGCAGCTTAGGGCTAGCGGACACAGATACGCAGTATTTT. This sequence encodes CASSLGLADTDTQYF.

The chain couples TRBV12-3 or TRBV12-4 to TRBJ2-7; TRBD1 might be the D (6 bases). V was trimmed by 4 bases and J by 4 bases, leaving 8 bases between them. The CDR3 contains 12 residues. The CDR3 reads CASSSQGYEQYF. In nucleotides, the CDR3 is TGTGCCAGCAGTTCACAGGGATACGAGCAGTACTTC.

Here the CDR3 DNA reads TGTGCCAGTAGTCCCTGGGAGCGGAGCACAGATACGCAGTATTTT. As protein: CASSPWERSTDTQYF. The V gene is TRBV19, the J gene TRBJ2-3, with D maybe TRBD2 (5 bases). The CDR3 covers 15 residues. The germline CDR1 and CDR2 sequences are LNHDA and SQIVND (reference sequence). Trimming cost V 5 bases and J 0 bases, with 12 bases left between them.

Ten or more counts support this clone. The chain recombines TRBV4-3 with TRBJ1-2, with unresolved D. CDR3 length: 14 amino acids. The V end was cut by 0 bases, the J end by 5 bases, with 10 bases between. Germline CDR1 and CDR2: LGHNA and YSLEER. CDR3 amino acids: CASSQDGGLYGYTF. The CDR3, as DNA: TGCGCCAGCAGCCAAGATGGCGGGCTTTATGGCTACACCTTC.